Shown below are 30 T cell receptor beta chains from a single sample sequenced in a study of blood T cell repertoires in COVID-19. The repertoire was sequenced with immunoSEQ multiplex PCR; TCRdb's copy has only in-frame clones and lacks some. The repertoire holds about 120,000 clones, 77% seen once, with over 6.5% in the top ten. The source material was peripheral blood. These receptor sequences come from a human donor in a cohort sampled during active COVID-19.

This rearrangement joins TRBV11-3 to TRBJ2-7; 10 nucleotides match TRBD2. CDR3 length equals 15 residues. The V segment lost 0 bases and the J segment 5 bases; nucleotides outside the gene matches: 4. Germline CDR1 is SGHNT and CDR2 is YENEEA. The CDR3 sequence is CASSLEGSGRNEQYF. The CDR3 DNA reads as TGTGCCAGCAGCTTAGAGGGTAGCGGGAGGAACGAGCAGTACTTC. Variable domain in full (rest from reference TRBV11-3 and TRBJ2-7): EAGVVQSPRYKIIEKKQPVAFWCNPISGHNTLYWYLQNLGQGPELLIRYENEEAVDDSQLPKDRFSAERLKGVDSTLKIQPAELGDSAVYLCASSLEGSGRNEQYFGPGTRLTVT.

This clone is medium-sized in the sample. V usage is TRBV7-9 and J usage is TRBJ2-7; D is undetermined. The V end was cut by 5 bases, the J end by 2 bases, with 7 bases between. This CDR3 contains 12 residues. Per germline, CDR1 SEHNR and CDR2 FQNEAQ (reference sequence). CDR3 loop: CASSRHPYEQYF. The CDR3 bases are TGTGCCAGCAGCAGACATCCCTACGAGCAGTACTTC.

The chain recombines TRBV13 with TRBJ2-3, with a weak D call TRBD2 (6 bases). CDR1 and CDR2 from the germline V gene are PRHDT and FYEKMQ (reference sequence). This CDR3 has 18 residues. V was pared by 2 bases and J by 0 bases, with 18 bases between. CDR3 bases: TGTGCCAGCAGCTTATGGCTGACGGGAGAACCCAGCACAGATACGCAGTATTTT. Residues: CASSLWLTGEPSTDTQYF. The full variable domain, with the rest looked up from reference TRBV13 and TRBJ2-3, is AAGVIQSPRHLIKEKRETATLKCYPIPRHDTVYWYQQGPGQDPQFLISFYEKMQSDKGSIPDRFSAQQFSDYHSELNMSSLELGDSALYFCASSLWLTGEPSTDTQYFGPGTRLTVL.

This chain links TRBV7-9 with TRBJ2-5; a possible D gene is TRBD2 (5 bases). Trimming stripped 5 bases from V and 5 bases from J, with 15 bases between. The germline V gene has CDR1 SEHNR and CDR2 FQNEAQ (reference sequence). The CDR3 sequence is 14 residues long. DNA for the CDR3: TGTGCCAGCAGCCCCCCCCGAGCGGTGGAGACCCAGTACTTC. It translates to CASSPPRAVETQYF.

In nucleotides, the CDR3 is TGTGCCAGCAGTGAAGGGACAGGGGGCTCCTACGAGCAGTACTTC. It yields the protein CASSEGTGGSYEQYF. The rearrangement links TRBV6-1 to TRBJ2-7; 10 bases line up with TRBD1. This CDR3 contains 15 residues. The germline V gene has CDR1 MNHNS and CDR2 SASEGT. With V trimmed by 1 base and J by 0 bases, 0 bases remained unmatched.

This chain links TRBV2 with TRBJ2-7; tentative D call: TRBD2 (7 bases). V lost 6 bases to trimming and J lost 0 bases, with 12 bases between them. Germline V gives CDR1 SNHLY, CDR2 FYNNEI. This CDR3 contains 14 residues. DNA of the CDR3: TGTGCCAGCAGCAAGGGGGGGAGCTCCTACGAGCAGTACTTC. Translation gives CASSKGGSSYEQYF.

Note on this clone: Other DNA sequences of this sample code for an identical CDR3. The chain recombines TRBV5-1 with TRBJ1-1; D not resolved. Germline CDR1 SGHRS, CDR2 YFSETQ. The CDR3 is made up of 14 amino acids. The V end lost 0 bases, the J end lost 0 bases, and 6 bases lay between the germline ends. This CDR3 is CASSLGAVNTEAFF. The CDR3 DNA reads as TGCGCCAGCAGCTTGGGGGCAGTGAACACTGAAGCTTTCTTT.

V is TRBV7-6 and J is TRBJ2-7; D uncertain. In germline, CDR1 is SGHVS, CDR2 FNYEAQ. This CDR3 comprises 14 residues. Trimming removed 1 base at V and 0 bases at J, with 7 bases between. The CDR3 region is CASSLGGFSYEQYF. Written as DNA, the CDR3 is TGTGCCAGCAGCTTAGGAGGCTTCTCCTACGAGCAGTACTTC. Looking up the rest from reference TRBV7-6 and TRBJ2-7 gives the full variable domain: GAGVSQSPRYKVTKRGQDVALRCDPISGHVSLYWYRQALGQGPEFLTYFNYEAQQDKSGLPNDRFSAERPEGSISTLTIQRTEQRDSAMYRCASSLGGFSYEQYFGPGTRLTVT.

V and J are TRBV5-4 and TRBJ2-1; D is possibly TRBD2 (5 bases). The CDR3 totals 13 residues. The V gene's germline CDR1 is SGHNT and CDR2 YYREEE (reference sequence). V lost 3 bases to trimming and J lost 3 bases, with 7 bases between them. In DNA form, the CDR3 reads TGTGCCAGCAGCTCCGGGAACTACAATGAGCAGTTCTTC. Translating gives CASSSGNYNEQFF.

This clone was observed a few times. The chain has TRBV7-9 and TRBJ1-6; tentative D call: TRBD1 (5 bases). This CDR3 has 12 residues. The V gene's germline CDR1 is SEHNR and CDR2 FQNEAQ (reference sequence). V was pared by 8 bases and J by 9 bases, with 11 bases between. In DNA form, the CDR3 reads TGTGCCAGCGGTCGGGACTCTTCACCCCTCCACTTT. Protein: CASGRDSSPLHF.

The chain uses TRBV4-1 and TRBJ2-7; 10 nucleotides match TRBD2. The ends lost 4 bases at V and 5 bases at J; junction bases unmatched: 8. The germline gives CDR1 MGHRA, CDR2 YSYEKL. This CDR3 has 15 amino acids. The CDR3 DNA sequence: TGCGCCAGCAGCCGGGGAAGACTAGCGGGCGACGAGCAGTACTTC. It yields the protein CASSRGRLAGDEQYF.

The chain links TRBV14 to TRBJ1-1, with unresolved D. This CDR3 is built from 16 residues. CDR1 and CDR2 (germline): SGHDN, FVKESK. The V and J ends lost 0 bases and 4 bases respectively, with 15 bases between them. The CDR3 reads CASSQDVGVVGTEAFF. DNA of the CDR3: TGTGCCAGCAGCCAAGATGTCGGGGTCGTCGGCACTGAAGCTTTCTTT.

The V and J genes are TRBV18 and TRBJ1-2; D is undetermined. Trimming left V 6 bases short and J 8 bases short, with 16 bases between. This CDR3 is 13 amino acids long. From germline, CDR1 is KGHSH and CDR2 LQKENI. CDR3 protein: CASSRTGVIGYTF. Here the CDR3 DNA reads TGTGCCAGCTCGCGGACGGGAGTAATAGGCTACACCTTC.

The V and J genes are TRBV27 and TRBJ2-7, with 9 bases fitting TRBD1. In germline, CDR1 is MNHEY, CDR2 SMNVEV (reference sequence). V lost 3 bases, J lost 2 bases, and 5 bases stayed unmatched. The CDR3 has 15 residues. The CDR3 here is CASSLAGTGTYEQYF. The CDR3 DNA reads as TGTGCCAGCAGTTTGGCCGGGACAGGGACCTACGAGCAGTACTTC.

This clone was seen only a few times. The gene calls are TRBV19 and TRBJ2-7; the match to TRBD1 covers 9 bases. The CDR3 extends over 13 amino acids. V shed 5 bases, J shed 6 bases, and the junction held 5 bases outside the gene matches. Germline loops: CDR1 LNHDA, CDR2 SQIVND (reference sequence). The CDR3 is CASSADRGGEQYF. The CDR3 DNA is TGTGCCAGTAGTGCGGACAGGGGTGGCGAGCAGTACTTC.

The V gene is TRBV5-1, the J gene TRBJ1-3; tentative D call: TRBD1 (6 bases). V was trimmed by 0 bases and J by 0 bases, leaving 16 bases between them. The germline gives CDR1 SGHRS, CDR2 YFSETQ. The CDR3 is 18 residues long. CDR3 DNA sequence: TGCGCCAGCAGCTTGGGGCTAGGGACAACTTACTCTGGAAACACCATATATTTT. It encodes CASSLGLGTTYSGNTIYF.

The DNA for the CDR3 is TGTGCCAGTAGTGTCGCACGGAGGAGCTCCTACGAGCAGTACTTC. It codes for CASSVARRSSYEQYF. This chain links TRBV19 with TRBJ2-7; maybe TRBD2 (5 bases). This CDR3 is 15 amino acids long. V was pared by 5 bases and J by 0 bases, with 14 bases between. Germline assignment: CDR1 LNHDA and CDR2 SQIVND (reference sequence).

The CDR3 nucleotides are TGTGCCAGCAGCCGAGGGGCTAGCGGGAGGTTGGATGAGACCCAGTACTTC. Encoded protein: CASSRGASGRLDETQYF. This chain connects TRBV13 to TRBJ2-5; 11 bases agree with TRBD2. This CDR3 region has 17 residues. V shed 5 bases, J shed 5 bases, and the junction held 13 bases outside the gene matches. CDR1 and CDR2 (germline): PRHDT, FYEKMQ (reference sequence).

This chain connects TRBV6-5 to TRBJ1-1; D not resolved. Germline CDR1 and CDR2: MNHEY and SVGAGI. The CDR3 loop spans 13 amino acids. The ends were cut back, 2 bases at V and 5 bases at J, with 9 bases in the middle. CDR3 nucleotides: TGTGCCAGCAGTTACGCAGGAAGAACTGAAGCTTTCTTT. It is translated as CASSYAGRTEAFF.

The rearrangement links TRBV11-2 to TRBJ2-6, with D unclear. Trimming cost V 6 bases and J 0 bases, with 6 bases left between them. CDR1 SGHAT and CDR2 FQNNGV come from the germline V gene. The CDR3 is 14 amino acids. CDR3 in DNA: TGTGCCAGCAGTCTTAACTCTGGGGCCAACGTCCTGACTTTC. Its translation: CASSLNSGANVLTF.

This CDR3 reads CASGPAGQGNEKLFF. CDR3 sequence (DNA): TGCGCCAGCGGGCCTGCTGGTCAGGGAAATGAAAAACTGTTTTTT. The rearrangement links TRBV5-1 to TRBJ1-4, with a weak D call TRBD1 (5 bases). CDR3 length: 15 residues. CDR1 and CDR2 (germline): SGHRS, YFSETQ. Trimming stripped 7 bases from V and 5 bases from J, with 18 bases between.

The gene calls are TRBV19 and TRBJ2-7, with 11 nucleotides matching TRBD1. With V trimmed by 5 bases and J by 3 bases, 3 bases remained unmatched. Germline CDR1 and CDR2: LNHDA and SQIVND (reference sequence). This CDR3 comprises 14 residues. Here the CDR3 DNA reads TGTGCCAGTAGTGGCGGGACAGGGGGCTACGAGCAGTACTTC. Its translation: CASSGGTGGYEQYF.

This clone was observed once. The junction does not match germline at one end; this may be a read error. This chain uses TRBV14 with TRBJ1-1; D remains ambiguous. This CDR3 comprises 11 residues. The germline V gene has CDR1 SGHDN and CDR2 FVKESK. CDR3: CASRQGRMMFF. As DNA, the CDR3 is TGTGCCAGCAGGCAAGGGCGGATGATGTTCTTT.

This clone was detected only once. The J gene is TRBJ2-7, the V gene TRBV7-3; TRBD1 might be the D (5 bases). V was shortened by 5 bases and J by 3 bases, with 14 bases between the two germline ends. The V gene's germline CDR1 is SGHTA and CDR2 FQGTGA. CDR3 length: 14 residues. DNA for the CDR3: TGTGCCAGCAGCCCAGACAGTCTTTACTACGAGCAGTACTTC. Protein: CASSPDSLYYEQYF.

In its sample, this clone was seen once. J is TRBJ1-1 and V is TRBV27, with D possibly matching TRBD1 (6 bases). This CDR3 comprises 11 residues. The germline V gene has CDR1 MNHEY and CDR2 SMNVEV (reference sequence). V was shortened by 6 bases and J by 4 bases, with 6 bases between the two germline ends. CDR3 amino acids: CASRGATEAFF. The CDR3 nucleotides read TGTGCCAGCAGGGGGGCCACTGAAGCTTTCTTT.

The rearrangement uses TRBV4-1 and TRBJ2-7; the D gene is possibly TRBD2 (5 bases). V was shortened by 1 base and J by 3 bases, with 13 bases between the two germline ends. The germline gives CDR1 MGHRA, CDR2 YSYEKL. This CDR3 has 15 amino acids. The chain's CDR3 is CASSQGGGLGYEQYF. In nucleotides, the CDR3 is TGCGCCAGCAGCCAAGGAGGAGGTCTTGGCTACGAGCAGTACTTC.

Here the CDR3 reads CASRQGQEGGNTEAFF. In nucleotides, the CDR3 is TGTGCCAGTAGACAGGGCCAAGAGGGCGGGAACACTGAAGCTTTCTTT. The chain joins TRBV19 to TRBJ1-1; D might be TRBD1 (6 bases). The CDR3 is 16 amino acids. The V gene lost 6 bases and the J gene lost 1 base, with 18 bases spanning the gap. Germline V CDR1 and CDR2: LNHDA, SQIVND (reference sequence). The entire variable domain, with the rest obtained from reference TRBV19 and TRBJ1-1, is as follows: DGGITQSPKYLFRKEGQNVTLSCEQNLNHDAMYWYRQDPGQGLRLIYYSQIVNDFQKGDIAEGYSVSREKKESFPLTVTSAQKNPTAFYLCASRQGQEGGNTEAFFGQGTRLTVV.

The V and J genes are TRBV11-2 and TRBJ1-2; the match to TRBD1 covers 7 bases. Trimming at V came to 5 bases and at J to 8 bases, leaving 11 bases not matched to a gene. The CDR3 length is 14 residues. Germline V gene data show CDR1 as SGHAT and CDR2 as FQNNGV. The CDR3 here is CASSDFRGGDGYTF. The DNA for the CDR3 is TGTGCCAGCAGCGACTTTCGAGGGGGCGACGGCTACACCTTC.

This chain connects TRBV5-1 to TRBJ2-3, with D perhaps matching TRBD1 (5 bases). V lost 4 bases to trimming and J lost 0 bases, with 15 bases between them. This CDR3 spans 16 amino acids. Looked up from germline, CDR1 is SGHRS and CDR2 is YFSETQ. This CDR3 is CASSPWTRSSTDTQYF. The CDR3 DNA reads TGCGCCAGCAGCCCCTGGACAAGGTCTAGCACAGATACGCAGTATTTT.

The chain links TRBV4-2 to TRBJ2-2, with D perhaps matching TRBD1 (5 bases). CDR1 and CDR2 from the germline V gene are LGHNA and YNFKEQ. Trimming removed 4 bases from V and 0 bases from J, with 21 bases in between. This CDR3 contains 19 residues. The CDR3 reads CASSPPGRFVDTNTGELFF. As DNA, the CDR3 is TGTGCCAGCAGCCCCCCCGGTCGTTTCGTGGACACGAACACCGGGGAGCTGTTTTTT.